These T cell receptor beta chains were read from a single sample in a study of blood T cell repertoires in COVID-19. Libraries were prepared by immunoSEQ multiplex PCR; TCRdb keeps only in-frame clonotypes and omits some of them. This table has 100,000 to 150,000 clones, approximately 83% appearing once. Sequencing used peripheral blood. These receptors all stem from a man aged 40-49 years with active or convalescent COVID-19. CDR3s leave out the opening cysteine and the closing phenylalanine or tryptophan.

v_call cdr3_aa
TRBV2 ASSVGQLAGPQH
TRBV7-2 ASSLSGGSKTQY
TRBV2 ASNIEGNSPLH
TRBV11-3 ASSLDGQGGEQF
TRBV7-2 ASSQGPGQGAFEQY
TRBV4-3 ASSQATGRGNTEAF
TRBV5-1 ASSLSSTDTQY
TRBV6-1 ASSEFADMGYT
TRBV19 ASSGGLLYEQY
TRBV5-4 ASSWRGEETQY
TRBV30 AWSVHGETQY
TRBV19 ASSRYPGHTSEQPQH
TRBV5-6 ASSTRQGARETQY
TRBV5-1 ASSLAQGRTEAF